These 22 T cell receptor beta chains were all obtained from the same sample, sequenced in a study of blood T cells in healthy people across ages. Through a sample-barcoded 5' primer and a J-beta primer mix, a second PCR was run for roughly 6 to 12 cycles. MiXCR was run by TCRdb on the 5' RACE reads, yielding one entry per CDR3 protein. The sample yields hundreds of thousands of distinct CDR3 sequences, 45% to 65% seen once. Sequencing was carried out using blood. These TCRs come from a man in his 60s in good health.

This rearrangement joins TRBV29-1 to TRBJ2-7; possibly TRBD1 or TRBD2 for D (6 bases each). The CDR3 runs to 14 residues. CDR1 SQVTM and CDR2 ANQGSEA come from the germline V gene. V gave up 6 bases and J gave up 5 bases, with 20 bases separating them. CDR3 nucleotides: TGCAGCGTCGTCCGACAGGAGGGGCCTGACGAGCAGTACTTC. As protein: CSVVRQEGPDEQYF.

This rearrangement joins TRBV7-9 to TRBJ1-4; 7 nucleotides agree with TRBD1. Germline-derived CDR1 and CDR2 are SEHNR and FQNEAQ (reference sequence). The J segment lost 2 bases and the V segment lost 2 bases, leaving 5 bases of the junction unmatched. This CDR3 has 16 amino acids. The DNA of the CDR3 is TGTGCCAGCAGCTTAAACAGGGGATCCACTAATGAAAAACTGTTTTTT. Protein sequence: CASSLNRGSTNEKLFF. The variable domain in full, with the rest retrieved from reference TRBV7-9 and TRBJ1-4, is DTGVSQNPRHKITKRGQNVTFRCDPISEHNRLYWYRQTLGQGPEFLTYFQNEAQLEKSRLLSDRFSAERPKGSFSTLEIQRTEQGDSAMYLCASSLNRGSTNEKLFFGSGTQLSVL.

This clonotype was seen more than once but under ten times. A much larger clone lies a single base off, so this may be a read error. The chain uses TRBV4-1 and TRBJ2-1; 8 bases align to TRBD1. The DNA end is more similar to TRBJ2-7, so the J call may be wrong. CDR1 and CDR2 from the germline V gene are MGHRA and YSYEKL. There are 16 residues in the CDR3. CDR3: CASSQVPGGSYNEQYF. The CDR3 coding sequence is TGCGCCAGCAGCCAAGTACCAGGGGGCTCCTACAATGAGCAGTACTTC.

The rearrangement links TRBV29-1 to TRBJ2-6; D gene uncertain. V dropped 7 bases and J dropped 0 bases, with 7 bases sitting between them. The CDR3 sequence is 13 residues long. The germline V gene has CDR1 SQVTM and CDR2 ANQGSEA. CDR3: CSAVVSGANVLTF. The CDR3 region has the DNA TGCAGCGCAGTCGTCTCTGGGGCCAACGTCCTGACTTTC.

The chain is built from TRBV6-5 and TRBJ2-1; D uncertain. Trimming stripped 8 bases from V and 3 bases from J, with 8 bases between. This CDR3 contains 12 residues. Per the germline V gene, CDR1 is MNHEY and CDR2 is SVGAGI. The CDR3 nucleotides read TGTGCCAGCGGGATGCTCTACAATGAGCAGTTCTTC. This gives the protein CASGMLYNEQFF.

V gene TRBV3-1 combines with J gene TRBJ2-1; maybe TRBD2 (6 bases). CDR1 LGHDT and CDR2 YNNKEL come from the germline V gene (reference sequence). This CDR3 has 17 amino acids. Trimming shortened V by 0 bases and J by 4 bases, and 16 bases separated the two germline ends. Written as DNA, the CDR3 is TGTGCCAGCAGCCAAGAATTCGTGACGGGGGTATACAATGAGCAGTTCTTC. Its protein product is CASSQEFVTGVYNEQFF.

This clonotype was seen only a few times. This chain connects TRBV12-3 or TRBV12-4 to TRBJ2-1; D gene ambiguous. Trimming left V 3 bases short and J 6 bases short, with 12 bases between. The CDR3 totals 14 residues. The CDR3 reads CASSLDRQANEQFF. The CDR3, as DNA: TGTGCCAGCAGTTTGGATAGGCAGGCCAATGAGCAGTTCTTC.

The chain joins TRBV5-4 to TRBJ2-1, with D maybe TRBD2 (7 bases). With 3 bases removed from V and 0 bases from J, the gap between germline ends came to 13 bases. The CDR3 spans 16 residues. CDR1 and CDR2 (germline): SGHNT, YYREEE (reference sequence). CDR3: CASSSGGGSSYNEQFF. The CDR3 DNA reads TGTGCCAGCAGCTCCGGCGGGGGCAGCTCCTACAATGAGCAGTTCTTC.

There are a few counts of this clonotype. V usage is TRBV15 and J usage is TRBJ2-1; 8 nucleotides line up with TRBD2. Germline V gene data show CDR1 as LNHNV and CDR2 as YYDKDF (reference sequence). The CDR3 length is 14 residues. Trimming took 5 bases from V and 4 from J; bases not matched to a gene: 4. This chain's CDR3 is CATSPGGAYNEQFF. CDR3 sequence (DNA): TGTGCCACCAGCCCCGGGGGGGCATACAATGAGCAGTTCTTC.

The chain links TRBV20-1 to TRBJ2-7, with TRBD2 matching 13 bases. The J call is uncertain, as TRBJ2-5 better fits the DNA end. Germline V lookup: CDR1 DFQATT, CDR2 SNEGSKA (reference sequence). This CDR3 spans 13 amino acids. CDR3 protein: CSALRTSGGTQYF. The DNA of the CDR3 is TGCAGTGCCCTACGGACTAGCGGGGGGACCCAGTACTTC.

The chain combines TRBV5-1 with TRBJ1-6, with D perhaps matching TRBD1 (5 bases). The length of the CDR3 is 16 residues. Germline CDR1 reads SGHRS; CDR2 reads YFSETQ. V lost 0 bases and J lost 0, with 7 bases in between. As DNA, the CDR3 is TGCGCCAGCAGCTTGGTTGGGGCCTCCTATAATTCACCCCTCCACTTT. Encoded protein: CASSLVGASYNSPLHF.

This sequence joins TRBV4-1 and TRBJ2-3; TRBD1 aligns across 10 bases. The V gene's germline CDR1 is MGHRA and CDR2 YSYEKL. V trimming: 11 bases; J trimming: 3 bases; junction bases outside the gene matches: 8. The CDR3 covers 14 residues. The CDR3, as DNA: TGCGCCGCGTCCCGGGACAGGGGTACAGATACGCAGTATTTT. Its protein is CAASRDRGTDTQYF.

V is TRBV27 and J is TRBJ2-5, with D perhaps matching TRBD2 (5 bases). Between the trimmed V and J ends, which lost 2 bases and 0 bases, there was a span of 16 bases. The CDR3 is 17 amino acids. CDR1 and CDR2 (germline): MNHEY, SMNVEV (reference sequence). The CDR3 sequence: CASSLNSLPGYQETQYF. The CDR3 DNA sequence: TGTGCCAGCAGTTTAAATTCTCTCCCGGGATACCAAGAGACCCAGTACTTC.

The chain recombines TRBV29-1 with TRBJ1-1; TRBD1 matches at 7 bases. The germline CDR1 and CDR2 sequences are SQVTM and ANQGSEA. This CDR3 has 13 residues. With V trimmed by 6 bases and J by 5 bases, 9 bases remained unmatched. DNA for the CDR3: TGCAGCGTAGCTCGACAGGGTTTGACTGAAGCTTTCTTT. Protein product: CSVARQGLTEAFF. Filled out from reference TRBV29-1 and TRBJ1-1, the complete variable domain reads SAVISQKPSRDICQRGTSLTIQCQVDSQVTMMFWYRQQPGQSLTLIATANQGSEATYESGFVIDKFPISRPNLTFSTLTVSNMSPEDSSIYLCSVARQGLTEAFFGQGTRLTVV.

The chain carries TRBV2 and TRBJ2-4; D not resolved. The germline V and J ends were trimmed by 8 bases and 0 bases, with 11 bases remaining between them. Germline CDR1 reads SNHLY; CDR2 reads FYNNEI. This CDR3 has 14 residues. CDR3 sequence reads: CASLRVLAKNIQYF. The CDR3 DNA follows: TGTGCCAGCCTACGCGTGTTAGCCAAAAACATTCAGTACTTC.

J is TRBJ2-7 and V is TRBV20-1, with 12 bases fitting TRBD2. CDR1 DFQATT and CDR2 SNEGSKA come from the germline V gene (reference sequence). V lost 5 bases, J lost 12 bases, and 14 bases stayed unmatched. CDR3 size: 14 residues. CDR3 amino acids: CSALRLAGVAVGYF. Here the CDR3 DNA reads TGCAGTGCTCTGAGACTAGCGGGGGTCGCCGTGGGGTACTTC.

This rearrangement joins TRBV4-1 to TRBJ2-7, with a weak D call TRBD2 (5 bases). Per the germline V gene, CDR1 is MGHRA and CDR2 is YSYEKL. The CDR3 contains 13 residues. Trimming pared 0 bases from V and 9 bases from J, leaving 12 bases between. CDR3: CASSQDWWSGQYF. The CDR3 DNA follows: TGCGCCAGCAGCCAAGATTGGTGGAGCGGGCAGTACTTC.

This chain joins TRBV5-1 and TRBJ2-7, with 9 bases identical to TRBD2. The CDR3 is 15 residues long. Germline loops: CDR1 SGHRS, CDR2 YFSETQ. Trimming at V came to 4 bases and at J to 1 base, leaving 6 bases not matched to a gene. CDR3 protein: CASSVTSGTSYEQYF. In DNA form, the CDR3 reads TGCGCCAGCAGCGTGACTAGCGGAACATCCTACGAGCAGTACTTC.

The V gene is TRBV28, the J gene TRBJ2-7; D possibly corresponds to TRBD1 (6 bases). Trimming stripped 3 bases from V and 4 bases from J, with 16 bases between. Germline assignment: CDR1 MDHEN and CDR2 SYDVKM. CDR3 length: 15 amino acids. This CDR3 is CASSLRWGHPYEQYF. CDR3 coding DNA: TGTGCCAGCAGTTTGAGGTGGGGACACCCTTACGAGCAGTACTTC.

This clonotype was counted only a few times. This chain joins TRBV20-1 and TRBJ2-5, with D uncertain. Deletions cut 0 bases from V and 5 bases from J, with 19 bases between. The CDR3 totals 16 residues. CDR1 and CDR2 from the germline V gene are DFQATT and SNEGSKA (reference sequence). CDR3 loop: CSARDPRQTLRETQYF. Here the CDR3 DNA reads TGCAGTGCTAGAGATCCGCGGCAGACCCTTAGGGAGACCCAGTACTTC.

This clonotype was seen only a few times. This rearrangement joins TRBV2 to TRBJ2-6, with D uncertain. Germline V CDR1 and CDR2: SNHLY, FYNNEI. The V end lost 6 bases, the J end lost 4 bases, and 10 bases lay between the germline ends. The CDR3 covers 14 residues. In nucleotides, the CDR3 is TGTGCCAGCAGGCCAAGTGGGGGGGCCAACGTCCTGACTTTC. Protein product: CASRPSGGANVLTF.

This clonotype has more than one count but fewer than ten. J is TRBJ2-4 and V is TRBV6-5, with D perhaps matching TRBD1 or TRBD2 (5 bases each). Judging by the DNA end, TRBJ2-7 fits better; the J call may be wrong. Germline V lookup: CDR1 MNHEY, CDR2 SVGAGI. CDR3 length: 16 residues. CDR3 coding DNA: TGTGCCAGCACTAGAGGGTACGGGACCCTATTCTACGAGCAGTACTTC. Its translation is CASTRGYGTLFYEQYF.